These T cell receptor beta chains were read from a single sample in a study of T cell repertoires and HLA-DP antigens. Sequencing was performed with immunoSEQ multiplex PCR; in TCRdb, only in-frame clones are kept and a portion is missing. Among around 70,000 clones listed, just under 80% were seen once. These receptors are not linked to any known antigen. Input material: CD4+ T cells from PBMCs. These receptors all come from a man in his sixties in good health and CMV-seronegative. Each CDR3 is given with its conserved first and last residue. Each record gives: J gene, V gene, CDR3 protein.

J: TRBJ2-1; V: TRBV5-1; CDR3: CASSLEGLAYNEQFF
J: TRBJ2-3; V: TRBV5-1; CDR3: CASSEGLAGGADTQYF
J: TRBJ1-4; V: TRBV4-1; CDR3: CASSPRPGQGNEKLFF
J: TRBJ1-6; V: TRBV15; CDR3: CATSPQGMRSPLHF
J: TRBJ2-1; V: TRBV7-3; CDR3: CASSSRTSGSYNEQFF
J: TRBJ2-7; V: TRBV25-1; CDR3: CASSESHRANYEQYF
J: TRBJ2-2; V: TRBV2; CDR3: CASWGEANTGELFF
J: TRBJ2-3; V: TRBV29-1; CDR3: CSAKKDLGTDTQYF
J: TRBJ2-3; V: TRBV7-9; CDR3: CASSTRQGADTQYF
J: TRBJ2-6; V: TRBV7-8; CDR3: CASSSLRGSGANVLTF
J: TRBJ2-7; V: TRBV18; CDR3: CASSRGSGSSYEQYF
J: TRBJ1-2; V: TRBV7-2; CDR3: CASSPDRGQGYTF
J: TRBJ2-3; V: TRBV2; CDR3: CASSLGLLDTQYF
J: TRBJ2-2; V: TRBV10-3; CDR3: CAIRGDLNTGELFF
J: TRBJ1-5; V: TRBV6-6; CDR3: CASSRQGLNQPQHF
J: TRBJ2-1; V: TRBV7-3; CDR3: CASSLSGTSRNNEQFF
J: TRBJ2-5; V: TRBV11-2; CDR3: CASGLAGASNQETQYF
J: TRBJ2-7; V: TRBV14; CDR3: CASSPTRSYEQYF
J: TRBJ1-6; V: TRBV11-1; CDR3: CASSFLRDTNSPLHF
J: TRBJ2-1; V: TRBV29-1; CDR3: CSQGEATRGNEQFF
J: TRBJ1-1; V: TRBV14; CDR3: CASSPGLGVGTEAFF
J: TRBJ2-2; V: TRBV7-2; CDR3: CASSLVGLNTGELFF